The 15 T cell receptor beta chains below come from one sample, sequenced in a study of T cell changes during pregnancy in multiple sclerosis. The assay was immunoSEQ multiplex PCR, and TCRdb's table has in-frame clones only and misses some. The profile shows some 38,000 clones, more than 75% of them singletons. This specimen consisted of CD8+ T cells from peripheral blood mononuclear cells, obtained in the third trimester of pregnancy. The receptors derive from a female donor with multiple sclerosis, enrolled in a pregnancy study.

V is TRBV7-9 and J is TRBJ1-1, with a weak D call TRBD1 (6 bases). Germline loops: CDR1 SEHNR, CDR2 FQNEAQ (reference sequence). The CDR3 totals 15 residues. V shed 1 base and J shed 1 base, with 10 bases lying between them. In DNA form, the CDR3 reads TGTGCCAGCAGCTTAGGGGACATCTCGAACACTGAAGCTTTCTTT. Amino acids: CASSLGDISNTEAFF.

The chain carries TRBV6-5 and TRBJ2-1; 9 nucleotides line up with TRBD2. This CDR3 has 15 residues. CDR1 and CDR2 (germline): MNHEY, SVGAGI. J gave up 8 bases and V 2 bases, and 7 bases lay outside the gene matches. CDR3 region: CASSYGGGAVYEQFF. CDR3 in DNA: TGTGCCAGCAGTTACGGCGGGGGGGCCGTCTATGAGCAGTTCTTC.

This clone was counted a few times. The chain couples TRBV28 to TRBJ1-2, with D unclear. The CDR3 extends over 16 amino acids. Trimming stripped 5 bases from V and 4 bases from J, with 20 bases between. The germline V gene has CDR1 MDHEN and CDR2 SYDVKM. The CDR3 coding sequence is TGTGCCAGCAGTCCCCACCGGGCAGGACTGGGCTATGGCTACACCTTC. It yields the protein CASSPHRAGLGYGYTF.

This clone has just a few counts. This chain connects TRBV30 to TRBJ1-2; maybe TRBD1 (6 bases). The CDR3 runs 13 residues. Germline assignment: CDR1 GTSNPN and CDR2 SVGIG (reference sequence). V was cut by 8 bases and J by 5 bases, with 18 bases left in between. CDR3: CALTSWTVYGYTF. The DNA for the CDR3 is TGTGCCCTAACCTCTTGGACAGTTTATGGCTACACCTTC.

Only a few counts were recorded for this clone. V and J are TRBV5-1 and TRBJ2-2, with 8 positions matching TRBD1. The length of the CDR3 is 16 residues. CDR1 and CDR2 from the germline V gene are SGHRS and YFSETQ. Germline trimming cut 4 bases from V and 0 bases from J; bases unmatched to any gene: 5. Here the CDR3 reads CASSTRTGSNTGELFF. The CDR3 nucleotides are TGCGCCAGCAGCACTAGGACAGGGTCGAACACCGGGGAGCTGTTTTTT.

The rearrangement joins TRBV10-3 to TRBJ2-1; D ambiguous. The V and J ends lost 2 bases and 6 bases respectively, with 2 bases between them. The CDR3 is 11 residues long. Per germline, CDR1 ENHRY and CDR2 SYGVKD. Here the CDR3 reads CAISELNEQFF. The CDR3 DNA follows: TGTGCCATCAGTGAGCTCAATGAGCAGTTCTTC.

This clone was detected once. The rearrangement links TRBV4-1 to TRBJ2-7, with D possibly matching TRBD1 (5 bases). The germline V and J ends were trimmed by 5 bases and 2 bases, with 25 bases remaining between them. Germline loops: CDR1 MGHRA, CDR2 YSYEKL. This CDR3 contains 18 residues. The CDR3, as DNA: TGCGCCAGCAGCAAAGGTTGGGGTAGGCAGGGAATCCCCTACGAGCAGTACTTC. Its translation is CASSKGWGRQGIPYEQYF.

The chain joins TRBV13 to TRBJ2-7, with a possible D match to TRBD2 (5 bases). CDR3 length equals 15 residues. Trimming cost V 0 bases and J 2 bases, with 11 bases left between them. The germline V gene has CDR1 PRHDT and CDR2 FYEKMQ (reference sequence). The CDR3 region is CASSLGRVRAYEQYF. In DNA, the CDR3 is TGTGCCAGCAGCTTAGGGCGGGTACGGGCCTACGAGCAGTACTTC.

This clone showed up just once. The chain joins TRBV7-8 to TRBJ2-1, with D possibly TRBD2 on 5 matching bases. This CDR3 has 12 residues. CDR1 is SGHVS, CDR2 FQNEAQ, per germline. With 5 bases removed from V and 7 bases from J, the gap between germline ends came to 9 bases. The DNA for the CDR3 is TGTGCCAGCAGCGTACGGAGGAATGAGCAGTTCTTC. Its translation is CASSVRRNEQFF.

This chain connects TRBV9 to TRBJ1-2, with D possibly matching TRBD1 (6 bases). V lost 1 base and J lost 5, with 15 bases in between. The CDR3 is 15 amino acids. Germline V gene data show CDR1 as SGDLS and CDR2 as YYNGEE. CDR3 sequence: CASSVRDTQIYGYTF. CDR3 bases: TGTGCCAGCAGCGTACGGGACACTCAGATTTATGGCTACACCTTC.

The chain joins TRBV10-2 to TRBJ1-1; tentatively, D is TRBD1 (6 bases). CDR3 length: 18 amino acids. Germline values: CDR1 WSHSY, CDR2 SAAADI. Trimming took off 3 bases at V and 4 bases at J, with 24 bases between the two ends. This CDR3 reads CASSDTMPGVGFGTEAFF. Here the CDR3 DNA reads TGCGCCAGCAGTGATACTATGCCAGGGGTTGGATTTGGCACTGAAGCTTTCTTT.

This clone was observed once. This chain joins TRBV30 and TRBJ1-2; a weak D match, TRBD1 (6 bases). The CDR3 runs to 13 residues. V dropped 7 bases and J dropped 7 bases, with 19 bases sitting between them. The germline V gene has CDR1 GTSNPN and CDR2 SVGIG (reference sequence). CDR3 bases: TGTGCCTCAGGGGCAGGGCGTCGAAGTGGCTACACCTTC. It encodes CASGAGRRSGYTF.

J is TRBJ1-5 and V is TRBV6-5; the D gene is possibly TRBD1 (6 bases). Looked up from germline, CDR1 is MNHEY and CDR2 is SVGAGI. V was cut by 2 bases and J by 9 bases, with 11 bases left in between. This CDR3 is 13 amino acids long. The CDR3, as DNA: TGTGCCAGCAGTTACGCTGTCAGGGGGCCCCAGCATTTT. It codes for CASSYAVRGPQHF.

The gene calls are TRBV9 and TRBJ2-3; 9 bases are shared with TRBD2. The CDR3 extends over 16 amino acids. V gave up 0 bases and J gave up 6 bases; unmatched junction bases: 8. Germline V gives CDR1 SGDLS, CDR2 YYNGEE. The CDR3 region is CASSVEKAGGGDTQYF. The CDR3 DNA follows: TGTGCCAGCAGCGTAGAGAAAGCGGGGGGCGGGGATACGCAGTATTTT.

The rearrangement links TRBV28 to TRBJ1-5; 7 bases map to TRBD1. In germline, CDR1 is MDHEN, CDR2 SYDVKM. V gave up 10 bases and J gave up 5 bases; unmatched junction bases: 11. The CDR3 is 14 amino acids. The CDR3 spells CATKGALWYQPQHF. CDR3 nucleotides: TGTGCCACTAAGGGGGCGCTTTGGTATCAGCCCCAGCATTTT. Full variable domain (remainder filled in from reference TRBV28 and TRBJ1-5): DVKVTQSSRYLVKRTGEKVFLECVQDMDHENMFWYRQDPGLGLRLIYFSYDVKMKEKGDIPEGYSVSREKKERFSLILESASTNQTSMYLCATKGALWYQPQHFGDGTRLSIL.